A single sample gave rise to the 27 T cell receptor beta chains below, sequenced in a study of beta chain features in type 1 diabetes. The investigators reverse transcribed all of the isolated RNA, so they sequenced expressed TCRB transcripts. The table came from immunoSEQ multiplex PCR; TCRdb's copy has only in-frame clones and leaves some out. The sample has around 300,000 clones; 8% to 13% are singletons. Sequencing was carried out using naive CD4+ T cells from blood. The source is a woman under 40 in good health.

Only a few counts were recorded for this clone. V is TRBV7-2 and J is TRBJ1-1; maybe TRBD1 (5 bases). Between the trimmed V and J ends, which lost 5 bases and 11 bases, there was a span of 18 bases. This CDR3 contains 13 residues. Germline CDR1 and CDR2: SGHTA and FQGNSA. CDR3 residues: CASSPNRSRAAFF. CDR3 sequence (DNA): TGTGCCAGCAGCCCAAACAGGTCTAGAGCGGCTTTCTTT.

This clone has a handful of counts. At one boundary the junction diverges from the germline segment, which might be a read error. The CDR3 DNA reads as TGTGCCAGCAGCCCCCTAAACAGGGTCGCCTTC. It translates to CASSPLNRVAF. The chain employs TRBV11-2 and TRBJ1-2; the D gene is possibly TRBD1 (6 bases). This CDR3 contains 11 residues. The germline V gene has CDR1 SGHAT and CDR2 FQNNGV.

This clone was observed a handful of times. V is TRBV18 and J is TRBJ2-3; D may be TRBD1 (5 bases). This CDR3 has 14 amino acids. Germline CDR1 and CDR2: KGHSH and LQKENI. V lost 0 bases and J 4 bases, leaving 8 bases between the germline ends. CDR3 sequence reads: CASSPPSRADTQYF. CDR3 coding DNA: TGTGCCAGCTCACCACCGAGCAGGGCAGATACGCAGTATTTT.

V usage is TRBV28 and J usage is TRBJ1-2, with unresolved D. Looked up from germline, CDR1 is MDHEN and CDR2 is SYDVKM. V lost 1 base to trimming and J lost 2 bases, with 8 bases between them. CDR3 length equals 14 residues. Written as DNA, the CDR3 is TGTGCCAGCAGTTTATCCCCGTCGAACTATGGCTACACCTTC. Its translation: CASSLSPSNYGYTF.

This chain links TRBV28 with TRBJ2-7; maybe TRBD1 (5 bases). CDR3 length: 13 residues. Germline CDR1 reads MDHEN; CDR2 reads SYDVKM. V was clipped by 8 bases and J by 6 bases, with 17 bases between them. The CDR3 loop is CASGALLGVEQYF. CDR3 bases: TGTGCCAGCGGGGCACTCCTAGGCGTCGAGCAGTACTTC.

This clone has a handful of counts. The V call is TRBV2, the J call TRBJ2-7, with 11 bases fitting TRBD2. V shed 7 bases, J shed 6 bases, and the junction held 5 bases outside the gene matches. CDR1 and CDR2 from the germline V gene are SNHLY and FYNNEI. CDR3 length: 13 amino acids. The CDR3 sequence is CASNRLAGIEQYF. CDR3 in DNA: TGTGCCAGCAATAGACTAGCGGGAATCGAGCAGTACTTC.

This chain's CDR3 is CASSSQAGSSTDTQYF. The DNA of the CDR3 is TGTGCCAGCAGCTCTCAAGCGGGGTCTAGCACAGATACGCAGTATTTT. The V call is TRBV7-2, the J call TRBJ2-3; 7 bases agree with TRBD2. V lost 4 bases and J lost 0; bases outside the gene matches: 7. In germline, CDR1 is SGHTA, CDR2 FQGNSA. The CDR3 contains 16 residues.

The chain carries TRBV18 and TRBJ1-2; no clear D gene. The germline V gene has CDR1 KGHSH and CDR2 LQKENI. The CDR3 has 14 residues. Trimming took 0 bases from V and 4 from J, leaving 9 bases between them. In DNA form, the CDR3 reads TGTGCCAGCTCACCACCTTCCCTGTCCTATGGCTACACCTTC. Encoded protein: CASSPPSLSYGYTF.

The rearrangement uses TRBV28 and TRBJ1-1; 9 positions match TRBD1. V was pared by 6 bases and J by 1 base, with 6 bases of the junction left unmatched. Per the germline V gene, CDR1 is MDHEN and CDR2 is SYDVKM. The CDR3 contains 15 residues. CDR3 residues: CASRQQGAWNTEAFF. For the CDR3, the DNA is TGTGCCAGCAGACAACAGGGGGCTTGGAACACTGAAGCTTTCTTT.

In DNA form, the CDR3 reads TGTGCCAGCAGTTCCAACAGGGCCTACGAGCAGTACTTC. Translating it yields CASSSNRAYEQYF. The rearrangement links TRBV27 to TRBJ2-7; TRBD1 is a possible D gene (6 bases). The ends were cut back, 4 bases at V and 2 bases at J, with 9 bases in the middle. From germline, CDR1 is MNHEY and CDR2 SMNVEV (reference sequence). The CDR3 sequence is 13 residues long.

The V gene is TRBV27, the J gene TRBJ2-3; the match to TRBD2 covers 15 bases. Per the germline V gene, CDR1 is MNHEY and CDR2 is SMNVEV (reference sequence). The CDR3 contains 17 residues. V gave up 4 bases and J gave up 0 bases; unmatched junction bases: 2. The CDR3 protein is CASSSGTSGRSTDTQYF. CDR3 nucleotides: TGTGCCAGCAGTTCCGGGACTAGCGGGAGGAGCACAGATACGCAGTATTTT.

The chain employs TRBV6-5 and TRBJ2-7; 10 bases map to TRBD1. The CDR3 consists of 16 residues. J gave up 2 bases and V 0 bases, and 4 bases lay outside the gene matches. The germline V gene has CDR1 MNHEY and CDR2 SVGAGI. The CDR3 reads CASSYSPGQGTYEQYF. The CDR3 region has the DNA TGTGCCAGCAGTTACTCCCCGGGACAGGGGACCTACGAGCAGTACTTC.

This clone was seen a handful of times. The chain carries TRBV11-3 and TRBJ2-7; D may be TRBD1 (5 bases). The germline V gene has CDR1 SGHNT and CDR2 YENEEA. V gave up 5 bases and J gave up 7 bases, with 15 bases separating them. This CDR3 contains 13 residues. CDR3 coding DNA: TGTGCCAGCAGCCGCAGGGTTGCCGGGGAGCAGTACTTC. As protein: CASSRRVAGEQYF.

A remark on this clone: Other DNA sequences of this sample code for an identical CDR3. The chain couples TRBV5-1 to TRBJ2-2, with 7 bases fitting TRBD1. Per the germline V gene, CDR1 is SGHRS and CDR2 is YFSETQ. The CDR3 loop spans 14 amino acids. The J segment lost 4 bases and the V segment lost 2 bases, leaving 2 bases of the junction unmatched. The CDR3 nucleotides read TGCGCCAGCAGCTTACGACAGGGCACCGGGGAGCTGTTTTTT. The encoded protein is CASSLRQGTGELFF. The full variable domain, completed using reference TRBV5-1 and TRBJ2-2, is KAGVTQTPRYLIKTRGQQVTLSCSPISGHRSVSWYQQTPGQGLQFLFEYFSETQRNKGNFPGRFSGRQFSNSRSEMNVSTLELGDSALYLCASSLRQGTGELFFGEGSRLTVL.

The J gene is TRBJ2-5, the V gene TRBV18; 7 bases are shared with TRBD1. V trimming: 6 bases; J trimming: 2 bases; junction bases outside the gene matches: 3. CDR3 length: 13 residues. From germline, CDR1 is KGHSH and CDR2 LQKENI. In nucleotides, the CDR3 is TGTGCCAGCTCCATGGGACAGCAAGAGACCCAGTACTTC. It encodes CASSMGQQETQYF.

This clone has only a few counts. The rearrangement joins TRBV29-1 to TRBJ2-5; 9 bases are shared with TRBD2. CDR3 length: 15 amino acids. Trimming removed 4 bases from V and 5 bases from J; junction bases left unmatched: 11. Germline values: CDR1 SQVTM, CDR2 ANQGSEA. The CDR3 DNA sequence: TGCAGCGTTGTAGGCGGGGGGGAGTTCCGGGAGACCCAGTACTTC. Encoded protein: CSVVGGGEFRETQYF.

This chain connects TRBV28 to TRBJ1-4; D uncertain. The CDR3 extends over 13 amino acids. The V end lost 5 bases, the J end lost 8 bases, and 12 bases lay between the germline ends. Germline CDR1 and CDR2: MDHEN and SYDVKM. The CDR3 bases are TGTGCCAGCAGTACTCCGGGGTCCGAAAAACTGTTTTTT. It translates to CASSTPGSEKLFF.

The chain joins TRBV30 to TRBJ1-5; D remains unclear. This CDR3 has 13 residues. Germline values: CDR1 GTSNPN, CDR2 SVGIG (reference sequence). The germline V and J ends were trimmed by 0 bases and 5 bases, with 8 bases remaining between them. The CDR3 loop reads CAWSVGRDQPQHF. CDR3 bases: TGTGCCTGGAGTGTAGGGAGGGATCAGCCCCAGCATTTT.

The chain is built from TRBV18 and TRBJ2-7; D is possibly TRBD2 (5 bases). V shed 1 base and J shed 5 bases, with 12 bases lying between them. From germline, CDR1 is KGHSH and CDR2 LQKENI. The CDR3 loop spans 14 amino acids. Written as DNA, the CDR3 is TGTGCCAGCTCACCACGACGGGGAGTACACGAGCAGTACTTC. Its translation is CASSPRRGVHEQYF. The whole variable domain, remainder taken from reference TRBV18 and TRBJ2-7, is NAGVMQNPRHLVRRRGQEARLRCSPMKGHSHVYWYRQLPEEGLKFMVYLQKENIIDESGMPKERFSAEFPKEGPSILRIQQVVRGDSAAYFCASSPRRGVHEQYFGPGTRLTVT.

This clone has just a few counts. This rearrangement joins TRBV18 to TRBJ2-5, with TRBD2 matching over 9 bases. The V gene's germline CDR1 is KGHSH and CDR2 LQKENI. This CDR3 has 19 amino acids. V lost 4 bases and J lost 2; bases outside the gene matches: 17. Here the CDR3 DNA reads TGTGCCAGCTCACGTAGAGCTAGCGGGATCGATCAACCGCAAGAGACCCAGTACTTC. It is translated as CASSRRASGIDQPQETQYF.

The chain employs TRBV16 and TRBJ1-2, with TRBD1 matching 7 bases. The V gene end was trimmed by 4 bases and the J gene end by 6 bases; junction bases not matched to a gene: 11. The germline gives CDR1 KGHSY, CDR2 FQNENV. The CDR3 runs 15 residues. The CDR3 region is CASSPTRGRIDGYTF. The DNA for the CDR3 is TGTGCCAGCAGCCCCACAAGGGGGCGAATTGATGGCTACACCTTC.

The V gene is TRBV7-9, the J gene TRBJ1-5; maybe TRBD1 (5 bases). V was trimmed by 4 bases and J by 6 bases, leaving 13 bases between them. Per the germline V gene, CDR1 is SEHNR and CDR2 is FQNEAQ (reference sequence). This CDR3 is built from 14 residues. The CDR3 loop reads CASSYDSHIQPQHF. CDR3 DNA sequence: TGTGCCAGCAGCTATGACAGTCATATTCAGCCCCAGCATTTT.

The rearrangement uses TRBV2 and TRBJ2-5, with 13 positions matching TRBD2. Germline V gene lookup returns CDR1 SNHLY and CDR2 FYNNEI. The V and J ends lost 2 bases and 13 bases, in that order; junction bases with no gene match: 7. This CDR3 is built from 14 residues. CDR3: CASSETSGRARLYF. CDR3 coding DNA: TGTGCCAGCAGTGAAACTAGCGGGAGGGCCCGATTGTACTTC.

The chain employs TRBV2 and TRBJ2-2; perhaps TRBD2 as D (5 bases). Germline CDR1 is SNHLY and CDR2 is FYNNEI. Trimming took 2 bases from V and 4 from J, leaving 11 bases between them. CDR3 size: 15 residues. The CDR3 DNA is TGTGCCAGCAGTGAATTCCTAGCACCCACCGGGGAGCTGTTTTTT. Its protein is CASSEFLAPTGELFF. The full variable domain, rest sourced from reference TRBV2 and TRBJ2-2, is EPEVTQTPSHQVTQMGQEVILRCVPISNHLYFYWYRQILGQKVEFLVSFYNNEISEKSEIFDDQFSVERPDGSNFTLKIRSTKLEDSAMYFCASSEFLAPTGELFFGEGSRLTVL.

This clone was counted only a few times. The chain recombines TRBV5-1 with TRBJ1-1, with a tentative D call TRBD1 (6 bases). The V gene lost 4 bases and the J gene lost 5 bases, with 15 bases spanning the gap. Germline-derived CDR1 and CDR2 are SGHRS and YFSETQ. The CDR3 covers 14 residues. The CDR3 reads CASSPQGGGTEAFF. CDR3 DNA: TGCGCCAGCAGCCCACAAGGGGGTGGGACTGAAGCTTTCTTT.

The chain is built from TRBV5-1 and TRBJ2-2; TRBD2 agrees at 8 bases. The V gene's germline CDR1 is SGHRS and CDR2 YFSETQ. The trim removed 4 bases at V and 3 bases at J, leaving 5 bases unmatched. The CDR3 loop spans 15 amino acids. For the CDR3, the DNA is TGCGCCAGCAGCCTGACTAGCGTTGACACCGGGGAGCTGTTTTTT. Its translation is CASSLTSVDTGELFF.

The table lists this clone with a few counts. The chain couples TRBV20-1 to TRBJ1-1; D is unresolved. This CDR3 region has 11 residues. Germline loops: CDR1 DFQATT, CDR2 SNEGSKA (reference sequence). Trimming pared 2 bases from V and 2 bases from J, leaving 3 bases between. Written as DNA, the CDR3 is TGCAGTGCTAGATATAACACTGAAGCTTTCTTT. As protein: CSARYNTEAFF.